The 29 T cell receptor beta chains reported below all come from one sample, sequenced in a study of PD-L1 blockade in urothelial cancer. TCRdb's table, derived via immunoSEQ multiplex PCR, lists solely in-frame clones and lacks some. The table has tens of thousands of clones, roughly nine tenths seen once. Sample: PBMCs, taken around atezolizumab (anti-PD-L1) treatment. The origin of the receptors is a man aged 55 to 70 with urothelial cancer.

This chain joins TRBV27 and TRBJ1-4; D is perhaps TRBD1 (5 bases). This CDR3 spans 15 amino acids. Deletions cut 0 bases from V and 8 bases from J, with 13 bases between. From germline, CDR1 is MNHEY and CDR2 SMNVEV (reference sequence). The CDR3 here is CASSLSRRGEEKLFF. In DNA form, the CDR3 reads TGTGCCAGCAGTTTATCGCGGAGGGGAGAGGAAAAACTGTTTTTT.

The V and J genes are TRBV5-1 and TRBJ2-5, with 9 bases identical to TRBD1. CDR3 length equals 15 residues. From germline, CDR1 is SGHRS and CDR2 YFSETQ. V lost 3 bases, J lost 0 bases, and 3 bases stayed unmatched. CDR3 nucleotide sequence: TGCGCCAGCAGCTCTGGGACAGGGTACCAAGAGACCCAGTACTTC. Translation: CASSSGTGYQETQYF.

This chain connects TRBV18 to TRBJ2-7, with 7 positions matching TRBD1. The CDR3 extends over 15 amino acids. From germline, CDR1 is KGHSH and CDR2 LQKENI. J was trimmed by 4 bases and V by 3 bases; bases with no gene match: 9. For the CDR3, the DNA is TGTGCCAGCTCACCGGTTGAAGGGGGCGGGTACGAGCAGTACTTC. It is translated as CASSPVEGGGYEQYF.

The V gene is TRBV7-9, the J gene TRBJ2-2, with TRBD1 identical over 10 bases. The CDR3 runs 14 residues. V lost 6 bases to trimming and J lost 4 bases; unmatched junction nucleotides: 2. Germline values: CDR1 SEHNR, CDR2 FQNEAQ (reference sequence). In DNA, the CDR3 is TGTGCCAGCAGGGACAGGGGGACCACCGGGGAGCTGTTTTTT. It encodes CASRDRGTTGELFF.

The rearrangement uses TRBV11-2 and TRBJ2-7; D possibly corresponds to TRBD2 (6 bases). The germline gives CDR1 SGHAT, CDR2 FQNNGV. The CDR3 covers 15 residues. V was shortened by 1 base and J by 2 bases, with 12 bases between the two germline ends. The CDR3 protein is CASSLASSGTYEQYF. The CDR3 DNA sequence: TGTGCCAGCAGCTTAGCTAGTAGCGGAACCTACGAGCAGTACTTC.

CDR3 residues: CASSAWTGGRNEKLFF. CDR3 bases: TGTGCCAGCAGTGCCTGGACAGGGGGCCGGAATGAAAAACTGTTTTTT. The chain recombines TRBV25-1 with TRBJ1-4; 11 nucleotides line up with TRBD1. The V gene's germline CDR1 is MGHDK and CDR2 SYGVNS. This CDR3 has 16 amino acids. V trimming: 4 bases; J trimming: 5 bases; junction bases outside the gene matches: 6.

The gene calls are TRBV4-2 and TRBJ2-5, with 9 bases fitting TRBD2. J lost 1 base, V lost 4 bases, and 7 bases had no gene match. CDR3 length equals 16 residues. CDR1 LGHNA and CDR2 YNFKEQ come from the germline V gene. CDR3 in DNA: TGTGCCAGCAGCCCCATCCCTAGCGGGGTCCAAGAGACCCAGTACTTC. This translates into CASSPIPSGVQETQYF.

The genes are TRBV10-2 and TRBJ2-7, with 9 bases that match TRBD2. With 7 bases clipped from V and 1 base from J, the junction kept 2 bases outside the gene matches. This CDR3 contains 13 residues. The germline V gene has CDR1 WSHSY and CDR2 SAAADI. CDR3 loop: CASNLAGSYEQYF. The CDR3 nucleotides are TGCGCCAGCAACCTAGCGGGGTCCTACGAGCAGTACTTC.

J is TRBJ2-1 and V is TRBV2; D is perhaps TRBD1 (5 bases). Looked up from germline, CDR1 is SNHLY and CDR2 is FYNNEI. The CDR3 consists of 14 residues. V lost 6 bases, J lost 5 bases, and 14 bases lay in between. CDR3 coding DNA: TGTGCCAGCAGACACGGCCAGGGTAACAATGAGCAGTTCTTC. The encoded protein is CASRHGQGNNEQFF.

The chain links TRBV13 to TRBJ1-3; TRBD1 agrees at 8 bases. The CDR3 runs to 16 residues. Germline CDR1 PRHDT, CDR2 FYEKMQ (reference sequence). V was clipped by 5 bases and J by 0 bases; unmatched bases: 6. The CDR3 DNA is TGTGCCAGCAGCAGAGACGGGACAGGCTCTGGAAACACCATATATTTT. Its protein is CASSRDGTGSGNTIYF. Together with reference TRBV13 and TRBJ1-3, the CDR3 gives the full variable domain: AAGVIQSPRHLIKEKRETATLKCYPIPRHDTVYWYQQGPGQDPQFLISFYEKMQSDKGSIPDRFSAQQFSDYHSELNMSSLELGDSALYFCASSRDGTGSGNTIYFGEGSWLTVV.

The chain couples TRBV9 to TRBJ2-5, with 7 bases aligning to TRBD2. V dropped 0 bases and J dropped 5; count of bases not matched to a gene: 10. CDR3 length: 16 residues. Germline V lookup: CDR1 SGDLS, CDR2 YYNGEE. The CDR3 DNA is TGTGCCAGCAGCGTAGGAGCTAAAGGGAGGGCGGAGACCCAGTACTTC. Residues: CASSVGAKGRAETQYF.

The CDR3 coding sequence is TGTGCCAGCAGCTCAACTTCCTATAATTCACCCCTCCACTTT. This codes for CASSSTSYNSPLHF. V usage is TRBV5-6 and J usage is TRBJ1-6, with unresolved D. Germline V gene lookup returns CDR1 SGHDT and CDR2 YYEEEE. The CDR3 sequence is 14 residues long. Trimming took 3 bases from V and 1 from J, leaving 5 bases between them. Based on the CDR3 plus reference TRBV5-6 and TRBJ1-6, the full variable domain is DAGVTQSPTHLIKTRGQQVTLRCSPKSGHDTVSWYQQALGQGPQFIFQYYEEEERQRGNFPDRFSGHQFPNYSSELNVNALLLGDSALYLCASSSTSYNSPLHFGNGTRLTVT.

This clone was detected a few times. This sequence joins TRBV28 and TRBJ2-1, with 8 nucleotides matching TRBD2. Losses at the gene ends were 8 bases for V and 7 bases for J; bases not matched to a gene: 10. This CDR3 contains 14 residues. Looked up from germline, CDR1 is MDHEN and CDR2 is SYDVKM. The CDR3: CASGGGGPGNEQFF. The CDR3 DNA follows: TGTGCCAGCGGTGGCGGGGGGCCGGGAAATGAGCAGTTCTTC.

The chain links TRBV2 to TRBJ1-4; 9 bases map to TRBD1. The trim removed 5 bases at V and 8 bases at J, leaving 6 bases unmatched. This CDR3 is 14 amino acids long. The germline gives CDR1 SNHLY, CDR2 FYNNEI. In DNA form, the CDR3 reads TGTGCCAGCAGTAAGGACAGGGGCGGGGAAAAACTGTTTTTT. Translating it yields CASSKDRGGEKLFF.

The chain carries TRBV4-1 and TRBJ1-1; TRBD1 matches 9 bases. CDR3 size: 17 residues. V was pared by 3 bases and J by 5 bases, with 13 bases of the junction left unmatched. Germline loops: CDR1 MGHRA, CDR2 YSYEKL. CDR3 bases: TGCGCCAGCAGCCACACTAGTCAGACAGGGGGGGGTACTGAAGCTTTCTTT. This sequence encodes CASSHTSQTGGGTEAFF.

The chain combines TRBV6-5 with TRBJ1-2; TRBD1 matches at 7 bases. The V and J ends lost 0 bases and 4 bases, in that order; junction bases with no gene match: 5. This CDR3 has 15 residues. CDR1 MNHEY and CDR2 SVGAGI come from the germline V gene. The CDR3 DNA reads as TGTGCCAGCAGTTACTCGAGACAGGGTGGCTATGGCTACACCTTC. Protein: CASSYSRQGGYGYTF.

The rearrangement joins TRBV29-1 to TRBJ2-3; 9 nucleotides align to TRBD1. Germline V gives CDR1 SQVTM, CDR2 ANQGSEA. With 8 bases clipped from V and 4 bases from J, the junction kept 4 bases outside the gene matches. This CDR3 region has 12 residues. The CDR3 DNA sequence: TGCAGCACCAGACAGGGGGCAGATACGCAGTATTTT. Protein product: CSTRQGADTQYF.

The rearrangement joins TRBV6-5 to TRBJ1-4; TRBD1 is a possible D gene (5 bases). CDR1 is MNHEY, CDR2 SVGAGI, per germline. The V end lost 6 bases, the J end lost 8 bases, and 16 bases lay between the germline ends. The CDR3 length is 14 residues. This CDR3 is CASRLDSRNEKLFF. CDR3 nucleotide sequence: TGTGCCAGCAGATTAGACAGTCGAAACGAAAAACTGTTTTTT.

The chain couples TRBV5-1 to TRBJ2-7; TRBD2 is a possible D gene (6 bases). Per the germline V gene, CDR1 is SGHRS and CDR2 is YFSETQ. CDR3 length equals 14 residues. The V gene lost 0 bases and the J gene lost 4 bases, with 11 bases spanning the gap. This CDR3 reads CASSLGLVNYEQYF. The CDR3 coding sequence is TGCGCCAGCAGCTTGGGACTAGTGAATTACGAGCAGTACTTC. Filled out from reference TRBV5-1 and TRBJ2-7, the complete variable domain reads KAGVTQTPRYLIKTRGQQVTLSCSPISGHRSVSWYQQTPGQGLQFLFEYFSETQRNKGNFPGRFSGRQFSNSRSEMNVSTLELGDSALYLCASSLGLVNYEQYFGPGTRLTVT.

The rearrangement links TRBV6-5 to TRBJ1-3; tentative D call: TRBD1 (5 bases). This CDR3 is 12 amino acids long. CDR1 is MNHEY, CDR2 SVGAGI, per germline. V was clipped by 7 bases and J by 4 bases, with 8 bases between them. The CDR3 sequence: CASKGPGNTIYF. CDR3 nucleotide sequence: TGTGCCAGCAAGGGGCCAGGAAACACCATATATTTT.

This sequence joins TRBV6-1 and TRBJ2-7; D unresolved. The V and J ends lost 8 bases and 2 bases respectively, with 10 bases between them. Germline V gene sequence: CDR1 MNHNS, CDR2 SASEGT. There are 12 residues in the CDR3. This CDR3 is CASVGLTYEQYF. CDR3 nucleotides: TGTGCCAGCGTCGGGTTAACCTACGAGCAGTACTTC.

In this sample, this clone turned up a few times. The chain has TRBV5-1 and TRBJ1-2; 7 bases are a match to TRBD1. The junction had 7 bases not matched to a gene; V was cut back by 5 bases and J by 0 bases. The V gene's germline CDR1 is SGHRS and CDR2 YFSETQ. This CDR3 region has 15 residues. The CDR3 loop is CASSPGTVSNYGYTF. The CDR3 DNA sequence: TGCGCCAGCAGTCCCGGGACAGTGTCTAACTATGGCTACACCTTC.

J is TRBJ1-1 and V is TRBV2; D is uncertain. V was shortened by 6 bases and J by 5 bases, with 10 bases between the two germline ends. CDR3 length equals 12 residues. CDR1 is SNHLY and CDR2 is FYNNEI in the germline V gene. CDR3: CASSALSTEAFF. The CDR3 nucleotides are TGTGCCAGCAGCGCATTGAGTACTGAAGCTTTCTTT.

This clone was observed once. V usage is TRBV28 and J usage is TRBJ1-2; 9 bases match TRBD1. Germline V gene data show CDR1 as MDHEN and CDR2 as SYDVKM. Trimming at V came to 4 bases and at J to 1 base, leaving 13 bases not matched to a gene. The CDR3 runs to 18 residues. The CDR3 is CASSSFTPGTGRNYGYTF. The CDR3, as DNA: TGTGCCAGCAGTTCCTTTACGCCTGGGACAGGGCGTAACTATGGCTACACCTTC.

The V and J genes are TRBV27 and TRBJ1-5; 8 nucleotides line up with TRBD1. The V segment lost 1 base and the J segment 6 bases; nucleotides outside the gene matches: 5. Germline loops: CDR1 MNHEY, CDR2 SMNVEV (reference sequence). The CDR3 covers 15 residues. CDR3 protein: CASSLFGQGSQPQHF. The CDR3 DNA follows: TGTGCCAGCAGTTTATTCGGACAGGGAAGTCAGCCCCAGCATTTT.

J is TRBJ2-4 and V is TRBV6-5; D is perhaps TRBD1 (5 bases). This CDR3 contains 14 residues. The V and J ends lost 5 bases and 2 bases respectively, with 10 bases between them. The V gene's germline CDR1 is MNHEY and CDR2 SVGAGI. In DNA form, the CDR3 reads TGTGCCAGCAGTCCCGACAGATCCAAAAACATTCAGTACTTC. This codes for CASSPDRSKNIQYF.

This chain connects TRBV6-5 to TRBJ1-1; 8 bases are shared with TRBD1. CDR3 length: 14 residues. Germline CDR1 and CDR2: MNHEY and SVGAGI. The V and J ends lost 6 bases and 1 base, in that order; junction bases with no gene match: 4. CDR3 DNA sequence: TGTGCCAGCAGATCCGACAGGGGGAACACTGAAGCTTTCTTT. It yields the protein CASRSDRGNTEAFF.

This chain links TRBV6-1 with TRBJ2-3; 10 bases agree with TRBD2. CDR3 length equals 17 residues. CDR1 and CDR2 from the germline V gene are MNHNS and SASEGT. V was pared by 2 bases and J by 5 bases, with 10 bases of the junction left unmatched. CDR3 protein: CASSEMVASGGLDTQYF. CDR3 nucleotide sequence: TGTGCCAGCAGTGAAATGGTGGCTAGCGGGGGCCTAGATACGCAGTATTTT.

This clone has a single count. The chain joins TRBV11-3 to TRBJ1-1; tentative D call: TRBD1 (6 bases). Germline V gene lookup returns CDR1 SGHNT and CDR2 YENEEA. The CDR3 consists of 13 residues. Trimming removed 5 bases from V and 0 bases from J, with 7 bases in between. The CDR3 region has the DNA TGTGCCAGCAGCGACAGGCTGAACACTGAAGCTTTCTTT. Its translation: CASSDRLNTEAFF.